This T cell receptor (beta chain) was observed in a study of TIL therapy for anti-PD-1-resistant metastatic lung cancer. Germline-derived CDR1 and CDR2 are ENHRY and SYGVKD. The CDR3 has 13 amino acids. Unmatched junction bases numbered 2, after V lost 7 bases and J lost 5 bases. Sequencing used immunoSEQ v3. Survey-level samples got around 2.1 million read pairs; deep-level samples got about 5-6 million. Sequencing used immunoSEQ multiplex PCR; TCRdb keeps in-frame clones, though not all of them. The sample holds tens of thousands of clones, about three quarters seen once. Noted time point: pre-treatment sample, taken before nivolumab and TIL therapy. Tumor tissue came from excised metastases, mostly pleural nodules or supraclavicular lymph nodes. Patients then received nivolumab; progressors got lymphodepletion, TIL and IL-2.

The material sequenced was tumor tissue, taken at baseline. The chain recombines TRBV10-3 with TRBJ2-7, with 13 nucleotides matching TRBD2. The TCR sequence derives from a person between 25 and 80 years old with non-small cell lung cancer. As DNA, the CDR3 is TGTGCCATCACAGGACTAGCGGGAGACGAGCAGTACTTC. Its translation: CAITGLAGDEQYF.